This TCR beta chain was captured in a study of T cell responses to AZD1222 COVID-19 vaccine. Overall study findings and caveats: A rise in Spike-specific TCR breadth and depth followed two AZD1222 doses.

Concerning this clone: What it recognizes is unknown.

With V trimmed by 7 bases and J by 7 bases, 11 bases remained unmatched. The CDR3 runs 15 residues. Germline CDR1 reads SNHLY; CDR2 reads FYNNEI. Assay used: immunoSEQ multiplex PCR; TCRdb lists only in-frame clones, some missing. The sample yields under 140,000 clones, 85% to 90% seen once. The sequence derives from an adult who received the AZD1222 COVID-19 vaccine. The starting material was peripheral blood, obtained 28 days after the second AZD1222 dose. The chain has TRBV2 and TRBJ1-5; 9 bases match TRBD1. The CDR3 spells CASTGTGREGQPQHF. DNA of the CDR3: TGTGCCAGCACCGGGACAGGGAGGGAAGGACAGCCCCAGCATTTT.